The following is a T cell receptor (beta chain) sequence with its context. Its antigen is not identified. Sequencing was performed with immunoSEQ multiplex PCR; in TCRdb, only in-frame clones are kept and a portion is missing. Here the sample spans 70,000 to 75,000 clones, 60% to 80% being singletons. This sample is part of a study of vaccination effects on CD4 cells after COVID-19. The V and J ends lost 5 bases and 8 bases respectively, with 15 bases between them. From germline, CDR1 is MDHEN and CDR2 SYDVKM. This CDR3 has 14 amino acids. Once cultured for roughly nine days, the cells underwent separation to obtain CD4+ T cells. Nucleocapsid antibodies were negative in the vaccine recipients, who had never had SARS-CoV-2 infection.

The rearrangement uses TRBV28 and TRBJ2-2, with D maybe TRBD2 (5 bases). Sequences were derived from CD4+ T cells from PBMCs cultured without peptide, sampled before COVID-19 vaccination. The sequence was obtained from a human donor who received a COVID-19 vaccine. CDR3 DNA sequence: TGTGCCAGCAGTCCTCGGACTCCGCCTGGGGAGCTGTTTTTT. Its protein is CASSPRTPPGELFF.